This TCR beta chain was retrieved from a study of blood T cell repertoires in COVID-19. The V end was cut by 0 bases, the J end by 5 bases, with 11 bases between. Germline CDR1 reads SGDLS; CDR2 reads YYNGEE. CDR3 length: 15 residues. The protocol was immunoSEQ multiplex PCR, while the TCRdb copy is restricted to in-frame clones and leaves out a portion. Among roughly 300,000 clones listed, more than 70% were seen once. The receptor's source is a woman aged 50 to 60 with acute or convalescent COVID-19. The rearrangement uses TRBV9 and TRBJ1-4; D call uncertain. The sequencing sample was made of peripheral blood. The CDR3 coding sequence is TGTGCCAGCAGCGTAGTTCCGGGTAACAATGAAAAACTGTTTTTT. It codes for CASSVVPGNNEKLFF.